Each of the 20 T cell receptor delta chains below was sequenced from the same sample in a study of gamma-delta chains in newborns, infants, children. TCRdb re-analyzed the reads via CATT. The sample shows some 6,900 delta-chain clones, under 2.5% of them seen only once. Sequenced input: blood. The receptors were sampled from a child who was a newborn, infant or young child, either healthy, febrile or measles-vaccinated (not recorded which).

As concerns this clone: This may arise from a read error, as a much more abundant clone is one base away. This specimen includes other DNA sequences encoding the same CDR3. The V and J genes are TRDV2 and TRDJ1, with 7 bases fitting TRDD3. Germline CDR1 is GEAIGNYY and CDR2 is EKD. The CDR3 contains 15 residues. CDR3 bases: TGTGCCTGTGACACCATCGGGGATAGGACCGATAAGCTCATCTTT. Its protein is CACDTIGDRTDKLIF.

This clone was found a few times. TCRdb assigns this DNA the protein of a much larger clone, which departs from its translation at residue 6; this likely reflects a read error, and the protein shown comes from translating the DNA. The J gene is TRDJ3, the V gene TRDV2, with 9 positions matching TRDD3. There are 18 residues in the CDR3. Per the germline V gene, CDR1 is GEAIGNYY and CDR2 is EKD. Trimming at V came to 0 bases and at J to 1 base, leaving 3 bases not matched to a gene. In nucleotides, the CDR3 is TGTGCCTGTGACACCAGGGGATACGCGTCCTGGGACACCCGACAGATGTTTTTC. Translation gives CACDTRGYASWDTRQMFF.

This clone has a handful of counts. This may come from a read error, since a much larger clone is one base off. The identical CDR3 is also encoded by other nucleotide sequences in the sample. This chain uses TRDV2 with TRDJ2, with 9 bases identical to TRDD3. The CDR3 is 17 amino acids. Per germline, CDR1 GEAIGNYY and CDR2 EKD. The DNA of the CDR3 is TGTGCCTGTGACAAGCTGGGGGATGGGACTTTGACAGCACAACTATTCTTT. This sequence encodes CACDKLGDGTLTAQLFF.

For this clone: Since a much larger clone is just one base distant, this may be a read error. This CDR3 is also generated by other DNA sequences in the sample. V is TRAV29/DV5 and J is TRDJ1; D possibly corresponds to TRDD3 (6 bases). Germline V gives CDR1 NSMFDY, CDR2 ISSIKDK. The CDR3 has 12 residues. The CDR3 coding sequence is TGTGCCGCAACCACTGGGAACGATAAACTCATCTTT. Amino acid sequence: CAATTGNDKLIF.

On this clone: The TCRdb record carries a much larger clone's protein, which differs from this DNA's translation at residue 11; a read error is the likely cause, and the protein listed here is the DNA translation. The J gene is TRDJ3, the V gene TRDV2, with 10 positions matching TRDD3. The germline V gene encodes CDR1 GEAIGNYY and CDR2 EKD. The CDR3 runs 16 residues. The CDR3 reads CACDVLGDWDARQMFF. CDR3 coding DNA: TGTGCCTGTGACGTACTGGGGGATTGGGACGCCCGACAGATGTTTTTC.

On this clone: The TCRdb record carries a much larger clone's protein, which differs from this DNA's translation at residue 9; a read error is the likely cause, and the protein listed here is the DNA translation. The rearrangement joins TRDV2 to TRDJ3, with TRDD3 matching 8 bases. This CDR3 is 19 amino acids long. CDR1 GEAIGNYY and CDR2 EKD come from the germline V gene. V was pared by 0 bases and J by 3 bases, with 9 bases of the junction left unmatched. The CDR3: CACDTVLGGTDWDTRQMFF. The CDR3 region has the DNA TGTGCCTGTGACACCGTACTGGGGGGTACGGACTGGGACACCCGACAGATGTTTTTC.

This clone was found a few times. TCRdb lists the protein of a much larger clone for this DNA, which differs at residue 5, so this is likely a read error; the protein given here is translated from the DNA itself. The V and J genes are TRDV2 and TRDJ1; weak D call: TRDD3 (6 bases). CDR3 length equals 13 residues. Looked up from germline, CDR1 is GEAIGNYY and CDR2 is EKD. Trimming cost V 3 bases and J 4 bases, with 11 bases left between them. The CDR3 DNA follows: TGTGCCTGTGACTCCTGGGGAGGCGATAAACTCATCTTT. This sequence encodes CACDSWGGDKLIF.

A remark on this clone: The mismatch at residue 4 between this DNA's translation and the TCRdb protein of a much larger clone likely reflects a read error; the protein shown is translated from the DNA. Other DNA sequences of this sample code for an identical CDR3. The V gene is TRDV2, the J gene TRDJ1; D is ambiguous. CDR3 size: 14 residues. Trimming took off 5 bases at V and 3 bases at J, with 15 bases between the two ends. Per the germline V gene, CDR1 is GEAIGNYY and CDR2 is EKD. This CDR3 reads CACGALIRADKLIF. The CDR3 coding sequence is TGTGCCTGTGGCGCCTTGATCCGCGCCGATAAACTCATCTTT.

This clone turned up a few times. The chain is built from TRDV2 and TRDJ3, with 10 positions matching TRDD3. Trimming at V came to 3 bases and at J to 0 bases, leaving 16 bases not matched to a gene. This CDR3 has 22 residues. The germline V gene has CDR1 GEAIGNYY and CDR2 EKD. The DNA of the CDR3 is TGTGCCTGTGACCCTGTACTGGGGGATGGGGACGCGATCTCCTGGGACACCCGACAGATGTTTTTC. This translates into CACDPVLGDGDAISWDTRQMFF.

Comment on this clone: With a much larger clone just one base away, this may be a read error. The rearrangement uses TRDV2 and TRDJ3; 11 bases match TRDD3. Germline CDR1 reads GEAIGNYY; CDR2 reads EKD. This CDR3 contains 19 residues. CDR3 protein: CACDTVLGDISWDTRQVFF. CDR3 DNA sequence: TGTGCCTGTGACACCGTACTGGGGGATATTTCCTGGGACACCCGACAGGTGTTTTTC.

About this clone itself: The TCRdb protein comes from a much larger clone and disagrees with this DNA's translation at residue 4, likely due to a read error; the protein given here is derived from the DNA. This CDR3 is also generated by other DNA sequences in the sample. V gene TRDV2 combines with J gene TRDJ1; weak D call: TRDD3 (6 bases). CDR1 and CDR2 (germline): GEAIGNYY, EKD. The CDR3 loop spans 14 amino acids. Trimming took 5 bases from V and 3 from J, leaving 15 bases between them. In DNA form, the CDR3 reads TGTGCCTGTGGCGCCTTGATACGCGCCGATAAACTCATCTTT. Protein sequence: CACGALIRADKLIF.

Note on this clone: A much larger clone is a single base away; this may be a read error. The CDR3 reads CACDVLGDTIWDTRQMFF. The CDR3 bases are TGTGCCTGTGACGTACTGGGGGATACGATCTGGGACACCCGACAGATGTTTTTC. The rearrangement links TRDV2 to TRDJ3; 13 nucleotides line up with TRDD3. The J segment lost 3 bases and the V segment lost 3 bases, leaving 4 bases of the junction unmatched. The CDR3 covers 18 residues. Germline V lookup: CDR1 GEAIGNYY, CDR2 EKD.

By its share, this clone is large. Other nucleotide sequences from this sample produce the same CDR3. The CDR3, as DNA: TGTGCCTGTGACACTGGGGGATACAGCTCCTGGGACACCCGACAGATGTTTTTC. It is translated as CACDTGGYSSWDTRQMFF. The V call is TRDV2, the J call TRDJ3, with 10 bases matching TRDD3. Germline V gene sequence: CDR1 GEAIGNYY, CDR2 EKD. The trim removed 1 base at V and 0 bases at J, leaving 2 bases unmatched. This CDR3 region has 18 residues.

This clone was detected only a few times. The protein held in TCRdb is that of a much larger clone and does not match this DNA's translation at residue 13, likely because of a read error; the protein shown is translated from the DNA. Additional DNA sequences in this sample encode the identical CDR3. The chain is built from TRDV2 and TRDJ3, with 8 bases identical to TRDD3. The germline gives CDR1 GEAIGNYY, CDR2 EKD. This CDR3 spans 18 amino acids. Here the CDR3 DNA reads TGTGCCTGTGACACGGGCTGGGGGAGCTCCTGGGACGCCCGACAGATGTTTTTC. Protein: CACDTGWGSSWDARQMFF.

This clone was seen more than once but under ten times. The TCRdb protein comes from a much larger clone and disagrees with this DNA's translation at residue 12, likely due to a read error; the protein given here is derived from the DNA. This chain links TRDV2 with TRDJ3, with TRDD3 matching 9 bases. Germline V CDR1 and CDR2: GEAIGNYY, EKD. The CDR3 runs to 18 residues. CDR3 loop: CACDNTGGVSWVTRQMFF. The CDR3 DNA is TGTGCCTGTGACAATACTGGGGGAGTCTCCTGGGTCACCCGACAGATGTTTTTC.

This clone appeared a few times. Since a much larger clone is just one base distant, this may be a read error. Other DNA sequences within the sample encode an identical CDR3. The V gene is TRDV2, the J gene TRDJ2, with 8 nucleotides matching TRDD3. From germline, CDR1 is GEAIGNYY and CDR2 EKD. The CDR3 has 16 amino acids. V dropped 3 bases and J dropped 1; count of bases not matched to a gene: 6. The CDR3 sequence is CACDVLGDFLTAQLFF. CDR3 bases: TGTGCCTGTGACGTATTGGGGGATTTTTTGACAGCACAACTCTTCTTT.

This clone was observed a few times. A much larger clonotype is one base distant, so this may be a read error. The chain employs TRDV2 and TRDJ1; 11 bases match TRDD3. This CDR3 has 16 residues. The ends lost 0 bases at V and 2 bases at J; junction bases unmatched: 4. CDR1 is GEAIGNYY, CDR2 EKD, per germline. CDR3 amino acids: CACDTWGIRVTDKLIF. The CDR3 nucleotides are TGTGCCTGTGACACCTGGGGGATACGAGTTACCGATAAACTCATCTTT.

A few counts support this clone. Being one base from a much bigger clone, this may be a read error. The sample has other DNA sequences that encode this CDR3 too. This rearrangement joins TRDV2 to TRDJ3, with 9 positions matching TRDD3. V was pared by 7 bases and J by 5 bases, with 14 bases of the junction left unmatched. This CDR3 is built from 18 residues. The germline V gene encodes CDR1 GEAIGNYY and CDR2 EKD. For the CDR3, the DNA is TGTGCCTGCGACCCCGTACTGGGGGACCACCGGGACACCCGACAGATGTTTTTC. This sequence encodes CACDPVLGDHRDTRQMFF.

This clone has only a few counts. It differs at one base from a far larger clone, so likely a read error. At the DNA level, this CDR3 is encoded by other sequences in the same sample as well. V gene TRDV2 combines with J gene TRDJ3, with 10 nucleotides matching TRDD3. Germline CDR1 is GEAIGNYY and CDR2 is EKD. The CDR3 sequence is 18 residues long. This CDR3 reads CACDTGGYSSWDTRQMFF. The CDR3 nucleotides are TGTGCCTGTGACACTGGGGGATACAGCTCCTGGGACACCCGACAAATGTTTTTC.

To note about this clone: The protein TCRdb lists belongs to a much larger clone and differs from this DNA's translation at residue 12, which points to a read error; the protein shown is made from the DNA. The chain couples TRDV2 to TRDJ3, with a tentative D call TRDD3 (6 bases). The V gene's germline CDR1 is GEAIGNYY and CDR2 EKD. V was cut by 0 bases and J by 7 bases, with 18 bases left in between. CDR3 size: 18 residues. CDR3 in amino acids: CACDTNWADVGDTRQMFF. DNA for the CDR3: TGTGCCTGTGACACCAACTGGGCCGATGTAGGCGACACCCGACAGATGTTTTTC.